The rows below give T cell receptor beta chains drawn from one sample of a study of shared clonotypes between healthy human individuals. Sequencing used immunoSEQ multiplex PCR; TCRdb keeps in-frame clones, though not all of them. The sample shows a few million clones, over 85% of them seen only once. Input material: naive CD4+ T cells from PBMCs. These receptors all come from a man aged 18 to 29 in good health. Some clones in this sample may be carry-over from other donors' samples. Each CDR3 is given with its conserved first and last residue. A D gene is named only where the DNA matches it firmly. Not every row has a clone size; where given, it reads once, few, many or a size class.

TRBD1 | TRBJ2-5 | - | TRBV19 | CASSTNPGQPETQYF | TGTGCCAGTAGTACCAACCCGGGACAGCCAGAGACCCAGTACTTC
- | TRBJ2-5 | - | TRBV29-1 | CSVDEGEETQYF | TGCAGCGTTGATGAGGGAGAAGAGACCCAGTACTTC
- | TRBJ2-6 | - | TRBV4-2 | CASSQEWTGTLNVLTF | TGTGCCAGCAGCCAGGAATGGACCGGGACGCTCAACGTCCTGACTTTC
TRBD1 | TRBJ2-7 | - | TRBV5-1 | CASSLQGASEQYF | TGCGCCAGCAGCTTGCAGGGGGCGAGTGAGCAGTACTTC
- | TRBJ2-3 | - | TRBV7-2 | CASSFQHRDTDTQYF | TGTGCCAGCAGCTTTCAACACAGAGACACAGATACGCAGTATTTT
TRBD1 | TRBJ1-1 | many | TRBV18 | CASSLNLADRGGLMNTEAFF | TGTGCCAGCTCACTCAATCTCGCGGACAGGGGAGGACTTATGAACACTGAAGCTTTCTTT
- | TRBJ2-5 | - | TRBV5-4 | CASSLVSRKETQYF | TGTGCCAGCAGCTTGGTATCCAGGAAAGAGACCCAGTACTTC
TRBD2 | TRBJ2-7 | - | TRBV7-2 | CASSLELAGYSSYEQYF | TGTGCCAGCAGCTTAGAACTAGCGGGGTATAGCTCCTACGAGCAGTACTTC
- | TRBJ1-1 | - | TRBV29-1 | CSVAPLKNTEAFF | TGCAGCGTTGCCCCTCTAAAGAACACTGAAGCTTTCTTT
- | TRBJ1-2 | - | TRBV21-1 | CASTPHLQEGNYGYTF | TGTGCCAGCACCCCCCACCTGCAAGAGGGGAACTATGGCTACACCTTC
TRBD1 | TRBJ2-7 | - | TRBV5-1 | CASSFQGTDIYEQYF | TGCGCCAGCAGCTTCCAAGGGACAGATATCTACGAGCAGTACTTC
- | TRBJ2-7 | - | TRBV30 | CAWSLPGRLTYEQYF | TGTGCCTGGAGTCTACCGGGACGCCTTACCTACGAGCAGTACTTC
- | TRBJ2-3 | - | TRBV28 | CASTTSTDTQYF | TGTGCCAGCACCACTAGCACAGATACGCAGTATTTT
TRBD1 | TRBJ1-1 | - | TRBV5-4 | CASSLGDRAAFF | TGTGCCAGCAGCTTGGGGGACAGGGCCGCTTTCTTT
TRBD2 | TRBJ2-5 | - | TRBV7-2 | CASSNPGLAGGNQETQYF | TGTGCCAGCAGCAATCCGGGACTAGCGGGAGGGAACCAAGAGACCCAGTACTTC
- | TRBJ1-5 | - | TRBV28 | CASRRGGYSNQPQHF | TGTGCCAGCAGAAGAGGGGGGTATAGCAATCAGCCCCAGCATTTT
- | TRBJ1-1 | - | TRBV30 | CAWSRQNTEAFF | TGTGCCTGGAGTAGGCAGAACACTGAAGCTTTCTTT
- | TRBJ1-1 | - | TRBV27 | CASSLSGGLMRTEAFF | TGTGCCAGCAGTTTAAGTGGTGGGTTGATGCGCACTGAAGCTTTCTTT
- | TRBJ2-7 | - | TRBV9 | CASSPTEKYSYEQYF | TGTGCCAGCAGTCCAACAGAGAAATACTCCTACGAGCAGTACTTC
TRBD2 | TRBJ2-7 | - | TRBV4-3 | CASSQGLGGSEPYEQYF | TGCGCCAGCAGCCAAGGCCTGGGGGGGAGTGAACCCTACGAGCAGTACTTC
- | TRBJ1-2 | - | TRBV6-1 | CASLWGADYGYTF | TGTGCCAGCCTCTGGGGGGCGGACTATGGCTACACCTTC
- | TRBJ1-5 | few | TRBV28 | CASSRMGDSQPQHF | TGTGCCAGCAGCCGCATGGGGGATTCTCAGCCCCAGCATTTT
TRBD1 | TRBJ2-3 | once | TRBV5-1 | CASSITGGSTDTQYF | TGCGCCAGCAGCATAACAGGGGGGAGCACAGATACGCAGTATTTT
- | TRBJ1-3 | - | TRBV27 | CASNKTSPPTGPEGTIYF | TGTGCCAGCAACAAAACTTCCCCGCCGACAGGCCCTGAGGGCACCATATATTTT
- | TRBJ2-7 | few | TRBV6-6 | CAIGRQGLYEQYF | TGTGCCATCGGTCGTCAGGGGCTCTACGAGCAGTACTTC
TRBD1 | TRBJ1-5 | few | TRBV4-1 | CASSRQTGGQPQHF | TGCGCCAGCAGCCGGCAGACAGGGGGGCAGCCCCAGCATTTT
- | TRBJ1-5 | - | TRBV28 | CATIQGAQPQHF | TGTGCCACAATACAGGGCGCTCAGCCCCAGCATTTT
- | TRBJ1-1 | once | TRBV5-1 | CATGDGYTEAFF | TGCGCCACCGGGGACGGTTACACTGAAGCTTTCTTT
- | TRBJ2-3 | - | TRBV6-5 | CASSWTNTDTQYF | TGTGCCAGCAGTTGGACCAACACAGATACGCAGTATTTT
- | TRBJ1-3 | - | TRBV4-2 | CASSQSLLAGSSIYF | TGTGCCAGCAGCCAAAGCCTTTTAGCGGGGAGCTCCATATATTTT
- | TRBJ2-7 | - | TRBV18 | CASSPHQGTYEQYF | TGTGCCAGCTCACCACATCAGGGGACTTACGAGCAGTACTTC
- | TRBJ2-7 | - | TRBV10-3 | CAISEFRGLDEQYF | TGTGCCATCAGTGAGTTCAGGGGTCTCGACGAGCAGTACTTC
- | TRBJ2-3 | - | TRBV10-1 | CASSEKDATRDTQYF | TGCGCCAGCAGTGAGAAGGACGCGACCCGGGATACGCAGTATTTT
TRBD2 | TRBJ2-7 | - | TRBV27 | CASSQSPYGTSGRTHRLEQYF | TGTGCCAGCAGTCAAAGTCCCTACGGGACTAGCGGGAGGACTCACCGGTTGGAGCAGTACTTC
- | TRBJ1-5 | once | TRBV5-1 | CASSLAGVGQPQHF | TGCGCCAGCAGCTTGGCAGGGGTTGGGCAGCCCCAGCATTTT
TRBD1 | TRBJ1-4 | - | TRBV27 | CASSLSGTGPLDEKLFF | TGTGCCAGCAGTTTATCCGGGACAGGCCCCTTGGATGAAAAACTGTTTTTT